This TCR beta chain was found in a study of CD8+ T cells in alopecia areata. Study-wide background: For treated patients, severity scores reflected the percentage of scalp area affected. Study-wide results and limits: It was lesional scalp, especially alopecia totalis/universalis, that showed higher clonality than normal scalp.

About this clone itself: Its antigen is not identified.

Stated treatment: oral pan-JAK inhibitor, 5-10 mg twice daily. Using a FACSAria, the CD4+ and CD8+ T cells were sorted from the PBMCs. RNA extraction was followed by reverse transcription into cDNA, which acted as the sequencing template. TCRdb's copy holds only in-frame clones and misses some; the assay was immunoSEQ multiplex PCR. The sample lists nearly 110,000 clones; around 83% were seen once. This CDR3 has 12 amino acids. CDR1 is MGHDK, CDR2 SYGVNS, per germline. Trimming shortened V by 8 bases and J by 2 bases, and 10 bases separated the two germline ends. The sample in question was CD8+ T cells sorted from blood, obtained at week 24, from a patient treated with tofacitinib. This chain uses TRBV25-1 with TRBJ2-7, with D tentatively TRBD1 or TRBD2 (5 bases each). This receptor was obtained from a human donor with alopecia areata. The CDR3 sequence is CASSPGPYEQYF. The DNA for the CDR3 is TGTGCCAGCTCCCCGGGGCCCTACGAGCAGTACTTC.